The sequence of this T cell receptor beta chain was determined in a study of early T cells in non-severe SARS-CoV-2 infection. Study details: Bulk RNA taken from unsorted whole blood was sequenced, leaving chains unpaired.

Unique molecular identifiers were attached to individual cDNA molecules. TCRdb used MiXCR to reprocess the 5' RACE reads, holding one entry per CDR3 protein. Among some 77,000 distinct CDR3 sequences listed, about 17% were seen once. This clonotype was seen a few times. As yet, its antigen is unknown. Overall study results and limits: Matching against VDJdb likely underestimated virus-specific expansions, favoring anti-spike CD8.

The germline gives CDR1 SGHDN, CDR2 FVKESK. Between the trimmed V and J ends, which lost 4 bases and 3 bases, there was a span of 9 bases. The CDR3 has 13 residues. Sequenced sample: whole blood. The rearrangement joins TRBV14 to TRBJ2-5; TRBD1 is a possible D gene (6 bases). This clonotype was sampled from an adult who was a healthcare worker with PCR-confirmed SARS-CoV-2 infection or an uninfected control (not recorded which). CDR3 in DNA: TGTGCCAGCAGCCCCGGGACAAAAGAGACCCAGTACTTC. It specifies CASSPGTKETQYF.